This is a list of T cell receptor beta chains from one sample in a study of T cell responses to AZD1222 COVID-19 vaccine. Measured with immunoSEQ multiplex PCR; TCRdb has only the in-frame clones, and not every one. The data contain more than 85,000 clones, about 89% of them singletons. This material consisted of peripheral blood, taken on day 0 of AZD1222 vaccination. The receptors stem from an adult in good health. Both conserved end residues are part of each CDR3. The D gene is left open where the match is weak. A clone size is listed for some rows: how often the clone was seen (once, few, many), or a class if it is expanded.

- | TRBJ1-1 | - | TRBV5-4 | CASSIPQAPNTEAFF | TGTGCCAGCAGCATCCCACAGGCCCCGAACACTGAAGCTTTCTTT
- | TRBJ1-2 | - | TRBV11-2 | CASSLATNYGYTF | TGTGCCAGCAGCTTAGCTACTAACTATGGCTACACCTTC
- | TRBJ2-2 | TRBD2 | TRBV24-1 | CATSDLPTFGTSGTGELFF | TGTGCCACCAGTGATTTGCCCACGTTCGGGACTAGCGGCACCGGGGAGCTGTTTTTT
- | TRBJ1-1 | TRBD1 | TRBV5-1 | CASSWTGANTEAFF | TGCGCCAGCAGCTGGACAGGAGCGAACACTGAAGCTTTCTTT
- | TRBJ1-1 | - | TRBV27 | CASSLKGGTEAFF | TGTGCCAGCAGTTTGAAGGGCGGAACTGAAGCTTTCTTT
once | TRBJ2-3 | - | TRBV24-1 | CATSDPDNGRDTQYF | TGTGCCACCAGTGATCCCGACAACGGGAGAGATACGCAGTATTTT
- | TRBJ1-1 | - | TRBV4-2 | CASSQEGGAATEAFF | TGTGCCAGCAGCCAAGAGGGAGGGGCGGCCACTGAAGCTTTCTTT
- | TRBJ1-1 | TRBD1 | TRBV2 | CASTGDSMNTEAFF | TGTGCCAGCACAGGGGACAGCATGAACACTGAAGCTTTCTTT
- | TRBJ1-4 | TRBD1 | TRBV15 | CATSREPTGTGDEKLFF | TGTGCCACCAGCAGAGAACCAACCGGGACAGGGGACGAAAAACTGTTTTTT
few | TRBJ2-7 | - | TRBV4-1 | CASSQDPGISYEQYF | TGCGCCAGCAGCCAAGATCCGGGAATCTCCTACGAGCAGTACTTC
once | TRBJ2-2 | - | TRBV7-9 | CASSLARGPGELFF | TGTGCCAGCAGCTTAGCGAGAGGGCCCGGGGAGCTGTTTTTT
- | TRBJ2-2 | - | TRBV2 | CASRDRRKNTGELFF | TGTGCCAGCAGGGACAGACGCAAGAACACCGGGGAGCTGTTTTTT
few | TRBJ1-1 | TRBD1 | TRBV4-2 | CASSQLDRGATEAFF | TGTGCCAGCAGCCAACTGGACAGGGGGGCCACTGAAGCTTTCTTT
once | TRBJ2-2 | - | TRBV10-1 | CASSTGTWDGELFF | TGCGCCAGCAGTACAGGGACGTGGGACGGGGAGCTGTTTTTT
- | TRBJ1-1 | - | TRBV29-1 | CSVARGGMNTEAFF | TGCAGTGTCGCCCGAGGGGGGATGAACACTGAAGCTTTCTTT
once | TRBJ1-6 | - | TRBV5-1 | CASSLDWGRGSSPLHF | TGCGCCAGCAGCTTGGACTGGGGCAGGGGATCCTCACCCCTCCACTTT
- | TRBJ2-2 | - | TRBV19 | CASSIFTGWYTGELFF | TGTGCCAGTAGTATTTTCACAGGGTGGTACACCGGGGAGCTGTTTTTT
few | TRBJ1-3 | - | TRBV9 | CASSPRRGGGNTIYF | TGTGCCAGCAGCCCCCGCAGGGGTGGTGGAAACACCATATATTTT
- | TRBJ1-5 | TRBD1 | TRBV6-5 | CASSTDRGFRPQHF | TGTGCCAGCAGCACCGACAGGGGGTTTCGGCCCCAGCATTTT
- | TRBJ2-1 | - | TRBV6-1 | CASSEAVTDYNEQFF | TGTGCCAGCAGTGAAGCGGTGACAGACTACAATGAGCAGTTCTTC
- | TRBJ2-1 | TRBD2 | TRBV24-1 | CATSDLGSGRAGGNEQFF | TGTGCCACCAGTGATTTGGGTAGCGGGAGGGCCGGGGGCAATGAGCAGTTCTTC
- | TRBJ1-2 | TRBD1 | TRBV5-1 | CASSLGGTGDGYGYTF | TGCGCCAGCAGCTTGGGCGGGACAGGGGACGGCTATGGCTACACCTTC
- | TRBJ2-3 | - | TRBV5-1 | CASSSIMGDTQYF | TGCGCCAGCAGCTCTATAATGGGGGATACGCAGTATTTT
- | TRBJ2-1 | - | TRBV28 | CASESPQTNNEQFF | TGTGCCAGCGAAAGCCCACAGACCAACAATGAGCAGTTCTTC
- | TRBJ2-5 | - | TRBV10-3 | CAISVSAGQQETQYF | TGTGCCATCAGTGTCTCAGCGGGACAGCAAGAGACCCAGTACTTC
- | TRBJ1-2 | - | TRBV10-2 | CASSALDRGAYGYTF | TGCGCCAGCAGTGCCCTGGACCGGGGGGCCTATGGCTACACCTTC
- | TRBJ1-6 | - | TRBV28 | CASSATRQGLAPLHF | TGTGCCAGCAGCGCAACTAGGCAGGGGCTCGCACCCCTCCACTTT
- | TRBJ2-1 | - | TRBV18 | CASSPTESSYNEQFF | TGTGCCAGCTCACCTACAGAGAGCTCCTACAATGAGCAGTTCTTC
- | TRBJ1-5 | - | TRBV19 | CASSWGNQPQHF | TGTGCCAGTAGTTGGGGCAATCAGCCCCAGCATTTT
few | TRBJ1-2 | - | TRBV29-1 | CSVENRVGYGYTF | TGCAGCGTTGAGAACAGGGTGGGCTATGGCTACACCTTC
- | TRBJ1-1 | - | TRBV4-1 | CASSQGPGRTNTEAFF | TGCGCCAGCAGCCAGGGCCCGGGACGCACGAACACTGAAGCTTTCTTT
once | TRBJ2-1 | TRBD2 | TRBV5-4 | CASSQRGEGIEQFF | TGTGCCAGCAGTCAGCGAGGGGAGGGGATTGAGCAGTTCTTC
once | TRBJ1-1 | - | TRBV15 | CATSRDLGVGRTEAFF | TGTGCCACCAGCAGAGATCTTGGGGTGGGGAGGACTGAAGCTTTCTTT
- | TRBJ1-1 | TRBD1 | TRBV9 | CASSGQGVRTLNTEAFF | TGTGCCAGCAGCGGACAGGGGGTGCGTACTTTGAACACTGAAGCTTTCTTT
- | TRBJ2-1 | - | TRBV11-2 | CASSLDWGGAKNEQFF | TGTGCCAGCAGCTTAGATTGGGGGGGGGCGAAAAATGAGCAGTTCTTC
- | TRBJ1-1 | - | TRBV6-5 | CASSHQASEAFF | TGTGCCAGCAGCCATCAGGCTTCTGAAGCTTTCTTT
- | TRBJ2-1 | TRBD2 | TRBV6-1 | CASSVYSGSSYNEQFF | TGTGCCAGCAGTGTATATAGCGGGAGCTCCTACAATGAGCAGTTCTTC
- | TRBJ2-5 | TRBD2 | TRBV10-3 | CAISPRASGTETQYF | TGTGCCATCAGTCCCCGGGCTAGCGGGACAGAGACCCAGTACTTC
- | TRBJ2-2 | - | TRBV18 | CASSPQDLEVTGELFF | TGTGCCAGCTCACCCCAGGACCTAGAGGTAACCGGGGAGCTGTTTTTT
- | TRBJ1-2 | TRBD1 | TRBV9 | CASSVGAAGQGYGYTF | TGTGCCAGCAGCGTAGGAGCCGCGGGACAGGGTTATGGCTACACCTTC
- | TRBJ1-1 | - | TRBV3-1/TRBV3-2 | CASSQDWGRVNTEAFF | TGTGCCAGCAGCCAAGATTGGGGGCGGGTGAACACTGAAGCTTTCTTT
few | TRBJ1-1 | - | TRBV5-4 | CASSSTGRSNTEAFF | TGTGCCAGCAGCTCAACGGGACGGTCGAACACTGAAGCTTTCTTT
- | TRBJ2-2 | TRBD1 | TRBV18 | CATEPGTGETGELFF | TGTGCCACAGAACCCGGGACAGGAGAGACCGGGGAGCTGTTTTTT
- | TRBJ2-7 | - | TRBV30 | CAWEVLGGYGEQYF | TGTGCCTGGGAAGTATTGGGGGGTTACGGCGAGCAGTACTTC
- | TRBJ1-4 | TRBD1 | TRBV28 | CASSLGGGGGGRLFF | TGTGCCAGCAGTTTAGGCGGAGGGGGAGGGGGCCGACTGTTTTTT
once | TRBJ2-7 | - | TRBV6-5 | CASNPGTSAYEQYF | TGTGCCAGCAATCCCGGGACGTCCGCCTACGAGCAGTACTTC
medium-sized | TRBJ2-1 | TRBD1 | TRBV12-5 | CASGLGGTGRHEQFF | TGTGCTAGTGGTTTGGGCGGGACAGGGAGGCATGAGCAGTTCTTC
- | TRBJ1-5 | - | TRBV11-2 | CASSLEADQPQHF | TGTGCCAGCAGCTTAGAGGCCGATCAGCCCCAGCATTTT
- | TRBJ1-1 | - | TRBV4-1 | CASSQDWRNTEAFF | TGCGCCAGCAGCCAAGATTGGCGGAACACTGAAGCTTTCTTT
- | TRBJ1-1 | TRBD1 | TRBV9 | CASSVGGGSGTEAFF | TGTGCCAGCAGCGTCGGAGGGGGCTCGGGGACTGAAGCTTTCTTT
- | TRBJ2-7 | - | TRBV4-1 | CASSHPGAYEQYF | TGCGCCAGCAGCCACCCCGGGGCCTACGAGCAGTACTTC
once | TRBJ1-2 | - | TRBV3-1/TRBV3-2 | CASSPGSGYGYTF | TGTGCCAGCAGCCCGGGTAGCGGCTATGGCTACACCTTC